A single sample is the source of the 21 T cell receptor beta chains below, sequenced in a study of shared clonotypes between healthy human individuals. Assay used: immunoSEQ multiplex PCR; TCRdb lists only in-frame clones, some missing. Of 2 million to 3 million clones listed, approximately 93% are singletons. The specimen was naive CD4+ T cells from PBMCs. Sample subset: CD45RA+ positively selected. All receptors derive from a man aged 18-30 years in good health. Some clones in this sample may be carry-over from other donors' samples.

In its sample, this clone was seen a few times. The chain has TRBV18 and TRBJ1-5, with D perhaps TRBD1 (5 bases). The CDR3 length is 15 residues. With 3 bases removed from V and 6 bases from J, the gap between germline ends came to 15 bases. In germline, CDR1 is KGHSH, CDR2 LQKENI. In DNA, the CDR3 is TGTGCCAGCTCACCCGAATCAGGGAGGAGTCAGCCCCAGCATTTT. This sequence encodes CASSPESGRSQPQHF.

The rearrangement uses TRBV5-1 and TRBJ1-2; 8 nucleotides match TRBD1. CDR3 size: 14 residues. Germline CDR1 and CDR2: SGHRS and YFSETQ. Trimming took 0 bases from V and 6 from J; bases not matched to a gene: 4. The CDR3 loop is CASSLGTGLNGYTF. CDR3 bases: TGCGCCAGCAGCTTGGGGACAGGGCTTAATGGCTACACCTTC.

The chain's CDR3 is CASSIRDSYEQYF. DNA of the CDR3: TGTGCCAGCAGCATCCGGGACAGCTACGAGCAGTACTTC. The chain combines TRBV7-9 with TRBJ2-7; TRBD1 matches 7 bases. The CDR3 has 13 amino acids. Trimming removed 5 bases from V and 3 bases from J; junction bases left unmatched: 4. The germline CDR1 and CDR2 sequences are SEHNR and FQNEAQ (reference sequence).

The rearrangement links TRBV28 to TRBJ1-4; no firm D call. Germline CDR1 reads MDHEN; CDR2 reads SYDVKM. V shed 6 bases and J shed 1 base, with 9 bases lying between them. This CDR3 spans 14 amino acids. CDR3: CASSRIVTNEKLFF. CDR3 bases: TGTGCCAGCAGCCGCATTGTAACTAATGAAAAACTGTTTTTT.

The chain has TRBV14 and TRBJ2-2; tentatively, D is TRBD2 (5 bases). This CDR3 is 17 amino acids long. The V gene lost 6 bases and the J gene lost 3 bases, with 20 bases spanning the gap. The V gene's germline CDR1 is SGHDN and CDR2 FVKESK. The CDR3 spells CASSPDSLAWDTGELFF. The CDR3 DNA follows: TGTGCCAGCAGTCCCGATTCGCTAGCCTGGGACACCGGGGAGCTGTTTTTT.

The CDR3 DNA sequence: TGTGCCAGCACTCCCGGGCGCGGAAAGACCTACAATGAGCAGTTCTTC. As protein: CASTPGRGKTYNEQFF. The J gene is TRBJ2-1, the V gene TRBV28; the D is unclear. Germline CDR1 reads MDHEN; CDR2 reads SYDVKM. Trimming pared 7 bases from V and 2 bases from J, leaving 18 bases between. The CDR3 runs to 16 residues. The variable domain in full, with the rest retrieved from reference TRBV28 and TRBJ2-1, is DVKVTQSSRYLVKRTGEKVFLECVQDMDHENMFWYRQDPGLGLRLIYFSYDVKMKEKGDIPEGYSVSREKKERFSLILESASTNQTSMYLCASTPGRGKTYNEQFFGPGTRLTVL.

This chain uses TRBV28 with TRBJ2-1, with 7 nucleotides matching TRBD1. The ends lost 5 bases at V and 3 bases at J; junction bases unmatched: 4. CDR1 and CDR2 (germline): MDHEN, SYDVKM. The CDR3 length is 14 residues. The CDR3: CASSTGQSYNEQFF. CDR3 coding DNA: TGTGCCAGCAGTACGGGACAGAGCTACAATGAGCAGTTCTTC.

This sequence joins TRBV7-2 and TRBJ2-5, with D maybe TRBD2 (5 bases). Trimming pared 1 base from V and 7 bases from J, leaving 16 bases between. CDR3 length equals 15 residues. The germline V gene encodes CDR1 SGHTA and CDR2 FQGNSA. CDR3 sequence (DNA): TGTGCCAGCAGCTTAGGGCCGGGGAGCCTTGGGACCCAGTACTTC. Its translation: CASSLGPGSLGTQYF.

The CDR3 is CASSEGTSGRAFNEQFF. CDR3 DNA: TGCGCCAGCAGTGAGGGGACTAGCGGGAGGGCCTTCAATGAGCAGTTCTTC. This rearrangement joins TRBV10-1 to TRBJ2-1; TRBD2 matches at 16 bases. CDR1 is WNHNN, CDR2 SYGVQD, per germline (reference sequence). V lost 2 bases, J lost 6 bases, and 4 bases stayed unmatched. The CDR3 has 17 amino acids.

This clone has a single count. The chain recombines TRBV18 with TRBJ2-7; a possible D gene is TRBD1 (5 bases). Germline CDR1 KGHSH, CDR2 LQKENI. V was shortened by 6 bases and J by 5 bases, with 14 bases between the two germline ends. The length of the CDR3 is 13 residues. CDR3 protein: CASSLSMDNEQYF. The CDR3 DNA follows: TGTGCCAGCTCTCTCTCGATGGACAACGAGCAGTACTTC.

This CDR3 is CASSIDRNTDTQYF. The CDR3 bases are TGTGCCAGCAGCATTGACAGAAACACAGATACGCAGTATTTT. The rearrangement uses TRBV28 and TRBJ2-3; possible D gene TRBD1, 5 bases. The germline CDR1 and CDR2 sequences are MDHEN and SYDVKM. V lost 6 bases and J 2 bases, leaving 12 bases between the germline ends. The CDR3 covers 14 residues.

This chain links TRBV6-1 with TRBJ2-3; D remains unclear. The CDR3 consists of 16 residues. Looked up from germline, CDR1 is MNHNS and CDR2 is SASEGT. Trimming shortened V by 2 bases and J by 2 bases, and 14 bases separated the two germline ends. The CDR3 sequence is CASSERPSGPTDTQYF. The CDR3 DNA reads TGTGCCAGCAGTGAAAGGCCATCGGGTCCCACAGATACGCAGTATTTT.

CDR3 loop: CASSWSWRAMNTEAFF. CDR3 sequence (DNA): TGTGCCAGCAGTTGGTCTTGGAGGGCCATGAACACTGAAGCTTTCTTT. This sequence joins TRBV28 and TRBJ1-1; D is uncertain. The ends were cut back, 4 bases at V and 0 bases at J, with 15 bases in the middle. Germline V lookup: CDR1 MDHEN, CDR2 SYDVKM. The CDR3 covers 16 residues.

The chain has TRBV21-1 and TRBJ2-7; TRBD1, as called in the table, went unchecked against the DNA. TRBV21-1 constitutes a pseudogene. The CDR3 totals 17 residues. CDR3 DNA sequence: TGTGCCAGCAGAAAAAGGTCGCTAGCAGGGACACACTACGAGCAGTACTTC. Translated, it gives CASRKRSLAGTHYEQYF.

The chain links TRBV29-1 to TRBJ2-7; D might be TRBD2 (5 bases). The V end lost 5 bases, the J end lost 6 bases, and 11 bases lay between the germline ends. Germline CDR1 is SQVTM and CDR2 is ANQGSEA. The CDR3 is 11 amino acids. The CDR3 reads CSVRGFSEQYF. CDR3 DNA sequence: TGCAGCGTTCGGGGATTCAGCGAGCAGTACTTC.

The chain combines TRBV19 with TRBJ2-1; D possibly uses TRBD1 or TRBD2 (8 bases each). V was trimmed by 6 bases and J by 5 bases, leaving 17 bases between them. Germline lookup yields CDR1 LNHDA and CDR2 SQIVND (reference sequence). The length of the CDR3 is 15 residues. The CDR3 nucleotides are TGTGCCAGTAGCCTCAGGGGGCGGGAGGACAATGAGCAGTTCTTC. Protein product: CASSLRGREDNEQFF.

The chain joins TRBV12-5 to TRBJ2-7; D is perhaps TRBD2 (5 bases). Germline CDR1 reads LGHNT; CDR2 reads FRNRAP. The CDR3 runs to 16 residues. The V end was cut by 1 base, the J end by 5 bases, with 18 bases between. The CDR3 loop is CASGLGRTSRVDEQYF. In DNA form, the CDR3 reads TGTGCTAGTGGTTTGGGACGAACCTCGCGGGTCGACGAGCAGTACTTC.

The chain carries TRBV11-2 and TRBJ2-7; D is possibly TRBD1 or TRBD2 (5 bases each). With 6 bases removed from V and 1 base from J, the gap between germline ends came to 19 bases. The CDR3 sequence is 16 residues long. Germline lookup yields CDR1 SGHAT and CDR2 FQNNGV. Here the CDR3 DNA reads TGTGCCAGCAGGATACCCGGGGCAGGGCGATCCTACGAGCAGTACTTC. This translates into CASRIPGAGRSYEQYF.

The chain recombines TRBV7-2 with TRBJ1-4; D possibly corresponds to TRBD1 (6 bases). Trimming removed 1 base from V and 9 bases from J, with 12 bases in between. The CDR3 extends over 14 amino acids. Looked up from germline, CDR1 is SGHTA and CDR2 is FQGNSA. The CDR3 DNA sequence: TGTGCCAGCAGCTTAGAATCCAGGGGCCAAAAACTGTTTTTT. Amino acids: CASSLESRGQKLFF.

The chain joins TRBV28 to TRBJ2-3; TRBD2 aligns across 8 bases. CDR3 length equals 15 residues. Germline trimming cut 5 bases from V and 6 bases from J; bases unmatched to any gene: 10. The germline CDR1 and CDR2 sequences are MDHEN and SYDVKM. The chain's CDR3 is CASSKEPSGSDTQYF. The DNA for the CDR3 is TGTGCCAGCAGTAAGGAGCCGAGCGGGAGTGATACGCAGTATTTT.

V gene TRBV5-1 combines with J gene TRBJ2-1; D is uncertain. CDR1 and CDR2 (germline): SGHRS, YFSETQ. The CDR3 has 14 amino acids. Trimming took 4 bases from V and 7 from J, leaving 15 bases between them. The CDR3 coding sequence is TGCGCCAGCAGCGATCGCGGTTTTGAGAATGAGCAGTTCTTC. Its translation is CASSDRGFENEQFF.